This T cell receptor (beta chain) is from a study of T cell repertoires in cytomegalovirus infection. Across the whole study: Indicated by public TCR beta signatures were CMV infection and matching HLA type.

Study results and caveats: Pooled public TCR beta family frequency picked out CMV carriers with the relevant HLA. CMV-specific HLA-C-restricted TCR beta clonotypes dominated the ex vivo response.

This clonotype showed up just once. No antigen is known for it. TCRdb itself ran the reads through MiXCR, one entry per CDR3 protein. In the table there are around 500,000 distinct CDR3 sequences, roughly 46% of which are singletons. The receptor was isolated from a human donor in good health (CMV status not recorded). Some clones in this sample may be carry-over from other donors' samples. Here the sequenced sample was cultured PBMCs, taken from culture after CMV antigen stimulation.

The CDR3 DNA follows: TGTGCCACCTTAAAAGGGTCCCGGCCCTACGAGCAGTACTTC. The encoded protein is CATLKGSRPYEQYF. This sequence joins TRBV5-6 and TRBJ2-7; D not resolved. Germline V gene data show CDR1 as SGHDT and CDR2 as YYEEEE. V lost 9 bases to trimming and J lost 2 bases, with 18 bases between them. The CDR3 is 14 residues long.